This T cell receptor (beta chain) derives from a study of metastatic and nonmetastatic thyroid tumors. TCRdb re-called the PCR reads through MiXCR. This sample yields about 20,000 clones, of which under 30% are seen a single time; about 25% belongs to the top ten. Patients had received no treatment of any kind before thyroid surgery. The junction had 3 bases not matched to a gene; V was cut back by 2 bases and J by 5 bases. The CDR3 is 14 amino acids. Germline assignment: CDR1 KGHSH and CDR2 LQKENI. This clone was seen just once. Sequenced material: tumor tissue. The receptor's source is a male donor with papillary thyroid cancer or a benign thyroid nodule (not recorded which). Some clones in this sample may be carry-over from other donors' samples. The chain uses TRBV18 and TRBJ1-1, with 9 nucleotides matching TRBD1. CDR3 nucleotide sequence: TGTGCCAGCTCACCAGGGACAGGGTGGACTGAAGCTTTCTTT. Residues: CASSPGTGWTEAFF.